These 16 T cell receptor beta chains originate from one sample sequenced in a study of radiotherapy plus CTLA-4 blockade in lung cancer. Clones were read by immunoSEQ multiplex PCR, and TCRdb kept only the in-frame ones, dropping some. Here the sample spans around 38,000 clones, just over 85% being singletons. This sample comprised peripheral blood, obtained from a patient treated with radiotherapy plus ipilimumab. The receptors originated from a human donor with non-small cell lung cancer whose response to radiotherapy plus ipilimumab could not be evaluated.

This chain joins TRBV5-6 and TRBJ2-1, with 10 nucleotides matching TRBD2. Per germline, CDR1 SGHDT and CDR2 YYEEEE. The CDR3 extends over 16 amino acids. V lost 5 bases and J lost 0; bases outside the gene matches: 5. The CDR3 sequence: CASRILAGSSYNEQFF. The CDR3 DNA reads TGTGCCAGCAGGATACTAGCGGGGAGCTCCTACAATGAGCAGTTCTTC. Looking up the rest from reference TRBV5-6 and TRBJ2-1 gives the full variable domain: DAGVTQSPTHLIKTRGQQVTLRCSPKSGHDTVSWYQQALGQGPQFIFQYYEEEERQRGNFPDRFSGHQFPNYSSELNVNALLLGDSALYLCASRILAGSSYNEQFFGPGTRLTVL.

The rearrangement joins TRBV28 to TRBJ2-7, with TRBD2 as a possible D gene (5 bases). Germline V gene sequence: CDR1 MDHEN, CDR2 SYDVKM. The germline V and J ends were trimmed by 7 bases and 0 bases, with 16 bases remaining between them. The CDR3 is 15 residues long. CDR3 nucleotide sequence: TGTGCCAGCACCCCCCCCGGCGGGCACTCCTACGAGCAGTACTTC. Translating gives CASTPPGGHSYEQYF. Full variable domain (outside the CDR3, taken from reference TRBV28 and TRBJ2-7): DVKVTQSSRYLVKRTGEKVFLECVQDMDHENMFWYRQDPGLGLRLIYFSYDVKMKEKGDIPEGYSVSREKKERFSLILESASTNQTSMYLCASTPPGGHSYEQYFGPGTRLTVT.

V is TRBV11-3 and J is TRBJ2-1; 7 bases line up with TRBD2. Trimming at V came to 5 bases and at J to 3 bases, leaving 4 bases not matched to a gene. CDR3 size: 14 residues. The germline CDR1 and CDR2 sequences are SGHNT and YENEEA. The CDR3 DNA reads as TGTGCCAGCAGCCCTAGCGGATTCTACAATGAGCAGTTCTTC. Translating it yields CASSPSGFYNEQFF.

The chain is built from TRBV19 and TRBJ2-7; 13 bases line up with TRBD2. Germline V gives CDR1 LNHDA, CDR2 SQIVND (reference sequence). With V trimmed by 4 bases and J by 2 bases, 11 bases remained unmatched. The CDR3 spans 18 residues. The CDR3 DNA is TGTGCCAGTAGTACTCACGCAACTAGCGGGAGGGCTCCCTACGAGCAGTACTTC. This codes for CASSTHATSGRAPYEQYF.

About this clone itself: Other DNA sequences in the same sample also yield this CDR3. The V call is TRBV9, the J call TRBJ2-1, with 7 bases that match TRBD2. Germline-derived CDR1 and CDR2 are SGDLS and YYNGEE. V shed 2 bases and J 6 bases; nucleotides not matched to a gene: 5. This CDR3 is built from 14 residues. Here the CDR3 DNA reads TGTGCCAGCAGCGTGGGGGGGTCAGGCAATGAGCAGTTCTTC. Translated: CASSVGGSGNEQFF.

This clone was seen more than once but under ten times. The V gene is TRBV4-1, the J gene TRBJ2-7; 11 positions agree with TRBD1. The length of the CDR3 is 15 residues. Germline CDR1 and CDR2: MGHRA and YSYEKL. V lost 1 base to trimming and J lost 5 bases; unmatched junction nucleotides: 4. The CDR3 here is CASSQADRGLHEQYF. CDR3 nucleotide sequence: TGCGCCAGCAGCCAAGCGGACAGGGGGCTTCACGAGCAGTACTTC.

Here the CDR3 reads CASSLWTSGNNEQFF. CDR3 sequence (DNA): TGCGCCAGCAGCCTATGGACTAGCGGGAACAATGAGCAGTTCTTC. The V call is TRBV4-1, the J call TRBJ2-1; the match to TRBD2 covers 12 bases. The CDR3 has 15 residues. The junction had 3 bases not matched to a gene; V was cut back by 4 bases and J by 5 bases. CDR1 is MGHRA and CDR2 is YSYEKL in the germline V gene.

The chain couples TRBV2 to TRBJ1-4, with 8 bases identical to TRBD1. Trimming took 6 bases from V and 2 from J; bases not matched to a gene: 8. The CDR3 loop spans 16 amino acids. The germline V gene encodes CDR1 SNHLY and CDR2 FYNNEI. The CDR3 coding sequence is TGTGCCAGCAGCGGGACAGGAGGGTCCACTAATGAAAAACTGTTTTTT. This sequence encodes CASSGTGGSTNEKLFF.

The chain recombines TRBV28 with TRBJ1-2; no clear D gene. V lost 3 bases, J lost 0 bases, and 8 bases lay in between. Germline assignment: CDR1 MDHEN and CDR2 SYDVKM. The CDR3 is made up of 14 amino acids. The CDR3 DNA follows: TGTGCCAGCAGTTTCCCGTTAGCTAACTATGGCTACACCTTC. Translating it yields CASSFPLANYGYTF.

V gene TRBV28 combines with J gene TRBJ2-5, with 10 bases that match TRBD1. Germline CDR1 and CDR2: MDHEN and SYDVKM. The CDR3 covers 13 residues. With V trimmed by 3 bases and J by 6 bases, 1 base remained unmatched. This chain's CDR3 is CASSLGQGQTQYF. CDR3 in DNA: TGTGCCAGCAGTTTGGGACAGGGGCAGACCCAGTACTTC.

Of note for this clone: The same CDR3 can be traced to other DNA sequences in this sample. The chain carries TRBV7-2 and TRBJ1-2; D perhaps matches TRBD1 (6 bases). Looked up from germline, CDR1 is SGHTA and CDR2 is FQGNSA. Trimming cost V 4 bases and J 4 bases, with 13 bases left between them. This CDR3 is 14 amino acids long. The CDR3 bases are TGTGCCAGCAGCTCGTCGGGGGGCTCCTATGGCTACACCTTC. Protein sequence: CASSSSGGSYGYTF.

The gene calls are TRBV11-3 and TRBJ2-1; 8 bases are shared with TRBD2. The CDR3 totals 14 residues. Germline CDR1 SGHNT, CDR2 YENEEA. With 5 bases clipped from V and 6 bases from J, the junction kept 6 bases outside the gene matches. The DNA of the CDR3 is TGTGCCAGCAGCCTCTCGGGGACTAGCAATGAGCAGTTCTTC. This sequence encodes CASSLSGTSNEQFF. The full variable domain, rest sourced from reference TRBV11-3 and TRBJ2-1, is EAGVVQSPRYKIIEKKQPVAFWCNPISGHNTLYWYLQNLGQGPELLIRYENEEAVDDSQLPKDRFSAERLKGVDSTLKIQPAELGDSAVYLCASSLSGTSNEQFFGPGTRLTVL.

The rearrangement joins TRBV7-2 to TRBJ2-5, with D perhaps TRBD2 (5 bases). The CDR3 spans 13 residues. Trimming removed 4 bases from V and 3 bases from J, with 9 bases in between. The germline V gene has CDR1 SGHTA and CDR2 FQGNSA. For the CDR3, the DNA is TGTGCCAGCAGCTCGATGAGGGAAGAGACCCAGTACTTC. Protein: CASSSMREETQYF.

The chain combines TRBV6-1 with TRBJ1-4; TRBD1 matches at 7 bases. Germline CDR1 and CDR2: MNHNS and SASEGT. After removal of 2 bases from V and 7 bases from J, the junction contained 19 bases not matched to a gene. This CDR3 is built from 19 residues. The CDR3 protein is CASSELSAGGLKFGEKLFF. The DNA of the CDR3 is TGTGCCAGCAGTGAACTTTCCGCAGGGGGATTGAAGTTTGGTGAAAAACTGTTTTTT.

The genes are TRBV2 and TRBJ1-3; 8 positions match TRBD1. J gave up 3 bases and V 6 bases, and 7 bases lay outside the gene matches. The V gene's germline CDR1 is SNHLY and CDR2 FYNNEI. The CDR3 consists of 15 residues. CDR3 DNA sequence: TGTGCCAGCAGCCAGACAGGGGTCGGTGGAAACACCATATATTTT. Encoded protein: CASSQTGVGGNTIYF.

The chain has TRBV11-2 and TRBJ2-7; 9 positions match TRBD1. V trimming: 1 base; J trimming: 2 bases; junction bases outside the gene matches: 0. From germline, CDR1 is SGHAT and CDR2 FQNNGV. The CDR3 has 14 amino acids. The CDR3 DNA reads TGTGCCAGCAGCTTAGGGACAGGGGCCTACGAGCAGTACTTC. Its protein is CASSLGTGAYEQYF.